The clone carrying this T cell receptor (beta chain) occurred a few times. Its antigen is still unknown. Germline V gene data show CDR1 as LGHNT and CDR2 as FRNRAP. With V trimmed by 5 bases and J by 10 bases, 8 bases remained unmatched. The CDR3 has 13 amino acids. These data come from a study of identical twins. Study-wide findings and caveats: Twins' surplus sharing was weaker for beta out-of-frame sequences.

TCRdb fed the 5' RACE reads into MiXCR, producing one record per CDR3 protein. The sample lists 600,000 to 800,000 distinct CDR3 sequences, about 20% occurring once. This sample was shared with a second study, whose subject was T cells expressing NK-cell markers. As that study records: In sorted CD3+CD56+NKG2C+, CD3+CD56+NKG2C- and CD3+CD56-NKG2C+ T cells, TCR beta repertoires were obtained. These clonotypes also led the CD3+CD56-NKG2C+ fraction in a few donors. Uncertainty persisted over the HCMV specificity of expanded NKG2C+ T cell clones.

The rearrangement uses TRBV12-5 and TRBJ2-1; 7 bases agree with TRBD2. This receptor was identified in a woman aged 18-29 years in good health. The source material was PBMCs. The CDR3 loop reads CASGPAGVREQFF. CDR3 sequence (DNA): TGTGCTAGTGGTCCGGCGGGGGTCAGAGAGCAGTTCTTC.